This T cell receptor beta chain was retrieved from a study of T cell repertoires in cytomegalovirus infection. As for the study in general: Matching HLA type, along with CMV infection, was indicated by public TCR beta signatures.

CDR1 is PRHDT, CDR2 FYEKMQ, per germline (reference sequence). Trimming cost V 5 bases and J 5 bases, with 10 bases left between them. The CDR3 contains 12 residues. Via MiXCR, TCRdb re-called the reads, giving one row per CDR3 protein. The table has some 450,000 distinct CDR3 sequences, 30% to 40% seen once. Material for sequencing was PBMCs. This receptor was taken from a human donor in good health (CMV status not recorded). Some clones in this sample may be carry-over from other donors' samples. The rearrangement links TRBV13 to TRBJ2-7, with no clear D. DNA for the CDR3: TGTGCCAGCAGCCCAGGACGGGACGAGCAGTACTTC. This encodes CASSPGRDEQYF.